What follows describes a single T cell receptor (beta chain). TCRdb's copy holds only in-frame clones and misses some; the assay was immunoSEQ multiplex PCR. Among fewer than 200,000 clones listed, about 93% were seen once. These data belong to a study of shared clonotypes between healthy human individuals. V gave up 7 bases and J gave up 1 base; unmatched junction bases: 8. The V gene's germline CDR1 is MRHNA and CDR2 SNTAGT. CDR3 length: 16 residues. The chain links TRBV6-4 to TRBJ2-3; 10 bases align to TRBD2. The TCR sequence derives from a young woman in good health. The sample was naive CD4+ T cells sorted from blood. Subset described: CD45RA+ positively selected. The CDR3 loop is CASKGPSGSRTDTQYF. Written as DNA, the CDR3 is TGTGCCAGCAAGGGGCCTAGCGGGAGCCGCACAGATACGCAGTATTTT.